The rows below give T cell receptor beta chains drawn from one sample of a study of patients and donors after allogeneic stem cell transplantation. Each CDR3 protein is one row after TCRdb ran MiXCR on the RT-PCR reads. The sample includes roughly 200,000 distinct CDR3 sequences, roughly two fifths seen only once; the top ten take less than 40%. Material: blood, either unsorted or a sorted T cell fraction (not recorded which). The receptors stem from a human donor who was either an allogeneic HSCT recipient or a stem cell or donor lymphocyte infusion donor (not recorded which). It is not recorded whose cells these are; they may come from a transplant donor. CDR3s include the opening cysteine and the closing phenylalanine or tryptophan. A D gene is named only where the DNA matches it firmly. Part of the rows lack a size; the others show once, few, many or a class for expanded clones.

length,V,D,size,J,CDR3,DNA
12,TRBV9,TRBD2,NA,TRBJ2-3,CASKRDTDTQYF,TGTGCCAGCAAGCGGGACACAGATACGCAGTATTTT
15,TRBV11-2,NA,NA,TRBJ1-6,CASSLERTPAPPLHF,TGTGCCAGCAGCTTAGAGAGGACCCCAGCTCCACCCCTCCACTTT
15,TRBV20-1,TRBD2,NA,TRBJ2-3,CSGSRGGVLPDTQYF,TGCAGCGGTTCCCGGGGGGGGGTCCTCCCAGATACGCAGTATTTT
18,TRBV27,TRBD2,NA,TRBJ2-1,CASSLPVGGLAGRDEQFF,TGTGCCAGCAGTTTACCGGTTGGGGGACTAGCGGGTAGAGATGAGCAGTTCTTC
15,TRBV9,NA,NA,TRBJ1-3,CASSAPRLNGNTIYF,TGTGCCAGCAGCGCACCGAGACTTAATGGAAACACCATATATTTT
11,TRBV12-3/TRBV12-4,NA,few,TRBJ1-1,CASSFVTEAFF,TGTGCCAGCAGTTTTGTAACTGAAGCTTTCTTT
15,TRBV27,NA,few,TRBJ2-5,CASGHRNHAVETQYF,TGTGCCAGCGGACACCGGAATCACGCTGTGGAGACCCAGTACTTC
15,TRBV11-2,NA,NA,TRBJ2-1,CAVGKKDRRYNEQFF,TGTGCCGTGGGTAAAAAGGACAGACGGTACAATGAGCAGTTCTTC
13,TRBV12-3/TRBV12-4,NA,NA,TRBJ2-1,CASSSQEWGEQFF,TGTGCCAGCAGCAGCCAGGAATGGGGTGAGCAGTTCTTC
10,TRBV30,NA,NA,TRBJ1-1,CAWWSEWAFF,TGTGCCTGGTGGTCCGAGTGGGCTTTCTTT
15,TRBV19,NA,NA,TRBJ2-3,CASSFRRANTDTQYF,TGTGCCAGTAGTTTTCGACGGGCCAACACAGATACGCAGTATTTT
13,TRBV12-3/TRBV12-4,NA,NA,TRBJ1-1,CASSFFLNTEAFF,TGTGCCAGCAGTTTTTTTCTTAACACTGAAGCTTTCTTT
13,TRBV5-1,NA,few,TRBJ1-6,CASSLNLNSPLHF,TGCGCCAGCAGCTTGAACCTTAATTCACCCCTCCACTTT
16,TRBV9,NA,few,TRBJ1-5,CASSPDPRGGNQPQHF,TGTGCCAGCAGCCCCGACCCCAGGGGAGGCAATCAGCCCCAGCATTTT
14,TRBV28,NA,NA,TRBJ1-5,CASSFRGGGQPQHF,TGTGCCAGCAGTTTCAGGGGCGGGGGTCAGCCCCAGCATTTT
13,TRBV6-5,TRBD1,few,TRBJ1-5,CASTQGAGQPQHF,TGTGCCAGCACCCAGGGGGCAGGGCAGCCCCAGCATTTT
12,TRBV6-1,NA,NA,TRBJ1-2,CATTGTSYGYTF,TGTGCCACCACCGGGACAAGCTATGGCTACACCTTC
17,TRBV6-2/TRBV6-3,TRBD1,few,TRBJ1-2,CASSYLGGDRGHYGYTF,TGTGCCAGCAGTTACCTGGGCGGTGACAGGGGGCACTATGGCTACACCTTC
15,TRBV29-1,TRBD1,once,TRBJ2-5,CSAIPGQGAGETQYF,TGCAGCGCCATACCGGGACAGGGGGCGGGAGAGACCCAGTACTTC
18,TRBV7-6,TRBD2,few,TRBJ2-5,CASSLVPLAGDPQETQYF,TGTGCCAGCAGCTTAGTGCCGCTAGCGGGAGACCCCCAAGAGACCCAGTACTTC
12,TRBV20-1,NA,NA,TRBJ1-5,CSARVLYQPQHF,TGCAGTGCTAGAGTCCTCTATCAGCCCCAGCATTTT
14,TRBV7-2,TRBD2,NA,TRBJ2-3,CASSLTSGRDTQYF,TGTGCCAGCAGCCTGACTAGCGGGAGGGATACGCAGTATTTT
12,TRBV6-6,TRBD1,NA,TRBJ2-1,CASSQGVNEQFF,TGTGCCAGCAGCCAGGGGGTCAATGAGCAGTTCTTC
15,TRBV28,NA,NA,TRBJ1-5,CASSSRTARVQPQHF,TGTGCCAGCAGTTCCCGTACGGCCCGAGTTCAGCCCCAGCATTTT
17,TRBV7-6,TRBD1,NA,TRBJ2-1,CASSFPGTGQTYNEQFF,TGTGCCAGCAGCTTTCCCGGGACAGGGCAAACCTACAATGAGCAGTTCTTC
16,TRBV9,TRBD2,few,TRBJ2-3,CASSSQAGTSVDTQYF,TGTGCCAGCAGCTCCCAAGCGGGAACCTCCGTAGATACGCAGTATTTT
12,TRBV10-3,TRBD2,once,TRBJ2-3,CASTGGPDTQYF,TGTGCTAGTACGGGAGGGCCAGATACGCAGTATTTT
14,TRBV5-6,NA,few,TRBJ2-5,CASSLAMQEETQYF,TGTGCCAGCAGCTTGGCCATGCAGGAGGAGACCCAGTACTTC
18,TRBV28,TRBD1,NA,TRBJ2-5,CASSSFATGTGVKETQYF,TGTGCCAGCAGTTCTTTCGCGACCGGGACAGGGGTTAAGGAGACCCAGTACTTC
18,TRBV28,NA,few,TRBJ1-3,CASSWTLGTDLSGNTIYF,TGTGCCAGCAGTTGGACTCTAGGGACGGACCTTTCTGGAAACACCATATATTTT
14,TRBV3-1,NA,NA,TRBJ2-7,CASSPVGGADEQYF,TGTGCCAGCAGCCCCGTAGGAGGGGCCGACGAGCAGTACTTC
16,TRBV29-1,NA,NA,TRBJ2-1,CSVEGPLQWSYNEQFF,TGCAGCGTCGAGGGGCCCTTGCAATGGTCCTACAATGAGCAGTTCTTC
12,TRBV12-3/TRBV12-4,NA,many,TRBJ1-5,CASSPTLQPQHF,TGTGCCAGCAGTCCCACCCTTCAGCCCCAGCATTTT
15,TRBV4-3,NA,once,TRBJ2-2,CASSQSDHSAGELFF,TGCGCCAGCAGCCAATCCGATCATTCGGCCGGGGAGCTGTTTTTT
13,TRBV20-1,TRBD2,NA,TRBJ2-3,CSASSGRTDTQYF,TGCAGTGCTAGTAGCGGGAGAACAGATACGCAGTATTTT
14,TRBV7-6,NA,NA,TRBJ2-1,CASSPGIVIDEQFF,TGTGCCAGCAGCCCTGGGATAGTGATCGATGAGCAGTTCTTC
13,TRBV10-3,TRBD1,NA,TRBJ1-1,CTISGDRDTEAFF,TGTACCATCAGTGGGGACAGGGACACTGAAGCTTTCTTT
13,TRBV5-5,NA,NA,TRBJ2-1,CASSLVATHEQFF,TGTGCCAGCAGCTTGGTAGCGACCCATGAGCAGTTCTTC
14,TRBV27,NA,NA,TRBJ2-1,CASSLEGLENEQFF,TGTGCCAGCAGTTTAGAGGGACTCGAAAATGAGCAGTTCTTC
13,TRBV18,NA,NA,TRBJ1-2,CASSPMINYGYTF,TGTGCCAGCTCACCAATGATTAACTATGGCTACACCTTC
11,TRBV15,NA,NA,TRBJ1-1,CATVRGREAFF,TGTGCCACCGTCCGGGGTCGTGAAGCTTTCTTT
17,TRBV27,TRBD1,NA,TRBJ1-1,CASTQGAGGGRNTEAFF,TGTGCCAGCACCCAAGGAGCAGGGGGTGGGAGGAACACTGAAGCTTTCTTT
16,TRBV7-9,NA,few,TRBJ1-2,CASSLWVGEGTYGYTF,TGTGCCAGCAGCTTATGGGTTGGGGAGGGCACCTATGGCTACACCTTC
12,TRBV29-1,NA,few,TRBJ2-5,CSASRRQAQSYF,TGCAGCGCCTCTAGACGGCAGGCCCAATCTTACTTC
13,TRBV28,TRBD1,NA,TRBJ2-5,CASSKDREVTQYF,TGTGCCAGCAGCAAGGACAGGGAGGTGACCCAGTACTTC
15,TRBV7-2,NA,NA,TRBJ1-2,CASSLVTGIGYGYTF,TGTGCCAGCAGCTTAGTAACTGGGATCGGGTATGGCTACACCTTC
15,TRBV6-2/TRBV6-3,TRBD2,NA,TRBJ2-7,CASRYAAGGTHEQYF,TGTGCCAGCCGCTATGCCGCGGGGGGAACCCACGAGCAGTACTTC
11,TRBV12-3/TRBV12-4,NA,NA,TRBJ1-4,CASSFLQKLFF,TGTGCCAGCAGTTTTCTCCAAAAACTGTTTTTT
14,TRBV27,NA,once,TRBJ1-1,CASNPLDKNTEAFF,TGTGCCAGCAACCCTCTTGACAAGAACACTGAAGCTTTCTTT
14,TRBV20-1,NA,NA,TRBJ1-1,CSARGWQLNTEAFF,TGCAGTGCTAGAGGATGGCAGCTGAACACTGAAGCTTTCTTT
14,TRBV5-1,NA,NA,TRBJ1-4,CASSLGRQNEKLFF,TGCGCCAGCAGCTTGGGCAGGCAAAATGAAAAACTGTTTTTT
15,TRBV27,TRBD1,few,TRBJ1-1,CASTLGARGQTEAFF,TGTGCCAGCACCCTGGGGGCCAGGGGGCAAACTGAAGCTTTCTTT